The 25 T cell receptor beta chains reported below all come from one sample, sequenced in a study of T cells in Graves' hyperthyroidism and ophthalmopathy. There were TCR beta CDR3 regions amplified from RNA transcripts. Initially, a first-round RT-PCR of the TCR CDR3 employed the HTBI primer set. TCRdb re-called the multiplex PCR reads with MiXCR, one entry per CDR3 protein. Of about 720,000 distinct CDR3 sequences listed, about 16% are singletons. The specimen was blood. These receptors were obtained from a man between 18 and 29 years old with Graves' hyperthyroidism.

This clonotype was seen many times. J is TRBJ2-7 and V is TRBV27, with 13 bases lining up with TRBD2. CDR3 length: 17 amino acids. Germline loops: CDR1 MNHEY, CDR2 SMNVEV (reference sequence). The V gene end was trimmed by 3 bases and the J gene end by 5 bases; junction bases not matched to a gene: 10. The CDR3 sequence: CASSFTGGTSGVDEQYF. In DNA, the CDR3 is TGTGCCAGCAGTTTCACGGGGGGGACTAGCGGGGTTGACGAGCAGTACTTC.

This clonotype was counted at least ten times. The rearrangement joins TRBV4-1 to TRBJ2-7; D ambiguous. This CDR3 is built from 14 residues. Per germline, CDR1 MGHRA and CDR2 YSYEKL. Trimming cost V 6 bases and J 1 base, with 13 bases left between them. The CDR3 loop is CASSQTDSSYEQYF. The CDR3 nucleotides are TGCGCCAGCAGTCAAACGGATTCGTCCTACGAGCAGTACTTC.

The chain uses TRBV5-6 and TRBJ2-3; D may be TRBD1 or TRBD2 (5 bases each). V was cut by 0 bases and J by 2 bases, with 10 bases left in between. Germline CDR1 reads SGHDT; CDR2 reads YYEEEE. The CDR3 is 15 amino acids. CDR3 region: CASSLAGPTTDTQYF. CDR3 bases: TGTGCCAGCAGCTTGGCGGGGCCTACCACAGATACGCAGTATTTT.

This clonotype was picked up a small number of times. This chain links TRBV2 with TRBJ2-7, with TRBD2 matching over 10 bases. V dropped 7 bases and J dropped 3; count of bases not matched to a gene: 3. This CDR3 comprises 13 residues. CDR1 and CDR2 (germline): SNHLY, FYNNEI. Written as DNA, the CDR3 is TGTGCCAGCATACCTAGCGGGAGCTACGAGCAGTACTTC. Protein sequence: CASIPSGSYEQYF. Using reference TRBV2 and TRBJ2-7 for the parts outside the CDR3, the full variable domain is EPEVTQTPSHQVTQMGQEVILRCVPISNHLYFYWYRQILGQKVEFLVSFYNNEISEKSEIFDDQFSVERPDGSNFTLKIRSTKLEDSAMYFCASIPSGSYEQYFGPGTRLTVT.

This clonotype turned up a few times. The rearrangement joins TRBV5-1 to TRBJ1-4; no clear D gene. This CDR3 region has 15 residues. Germline V CDR1 and CDR2: SGHRS, YFSETQ. Trimming removed 0 bases at V and 3 bases at J, with 9 bases between. Written as DNA, the CDR3 is TGCGCCAGCAGCTTGGTTGGACTGTCTAATGAAAAACTGTTTTTT. Translation: CASSLVGLSNEKLFF.

This clonotype was counted between two and nine times. V and J are TRBV30 and TRBJ2-1, with a weak D call TRBD2 (5 bases). Germline CDR1 GTSNPN, CDR2 SVGIG (reference sequence). Trimming pared 0 bases from V and 5 bases from J, leaving 14 bases between. The CDR3 sequence is 15 residues long. CDR3 DNA sequence: TGTGCCTGGAGTGTACCTTCGCTAGCTGACAATGAGCAGTTCTTC. Translating gives CAWSVPSLADNEQFF.

This clonotype was seen a handful of times. The chain has TRBV27 and TRBJ1-1, with D maybe TRBD1 (5 bases). Deletions cut 2 bases from V and 4 bases from J, with 14 bases between. CDR1 and CDR2 (germline): MNHEY, SMNVEV (reference sequence). This CDR3 region has 15 residues. The CDR3 protein is CASSLDRLGGTEAFF. The CDR3 DNA reads TGTGCCAGCAGTTTAGACAGACTAGGTGGCACTGAAGCTTTCTTT.

The chain combines TRBV27 with TRBJ1-3; D unresolved. This CDR3 contains 14 residues. The ends were cut back, 3 bases at V and 4 bases at J, with 10 bases in the middle. CDR1 is MNHEY, CDR2 SMNVEV, per germline (reference sequence). In DNA, the CDR3 is TGTGCCAGCAGTTTCACCCCGACAGGAAACACCATATATTTT. The encoded protein is CASSFTPTGNTIYF.

In this sample, this clonotype turned up a few times. Its ends do not fully match the called genes, so a read error is possible. The V and J genes are TRBV18 and TRBJ2-7; tentative D call: TRBD1 (5 bases). The CDR3 runs 13 residues. From germline, CDR1 is KGHSH and CDR2 LQKENI. CDR3 in amino acids: CATSAGFSYGQYF. DNA of the CDR3: TGTGCCACCTCTGCAGGGTTCTCCTACGGGCAGTACTTC.

The chain combines TRBV20-1 with TRBJ1-5; D is unclear. The CDR3 covers 15 residues. V lost 0 bases and J 0 bases, leaving 9 bases between the germline ends. CDR1 and CDR2 from the germline V gene are DFQATT and SNEGSKA (reference sequence). The CDR3 DNA follows: TGCAGTGCTAGAGATCTGGCAGATAGCAATCAGCCCCAGCATTTT. This translates into CSARDLADSNQPQHF.

This clonotype was picked up many times. The chain couples TRBV7-6 to TRBJ2-2; perhaps TRBD1 as D (5 bases). The CDR3 runs 14 residues. CDR1 and CDR2 (germline): SGHVS, FNYEAQ. Trimming removed 1 base from V and 6 bases from J, with 9 bases in between. The CDR3 DNA is TGTGCCAGCAGCTTAGGGGAAGGGGCCGGGGAGCTGTTTTTT. Encoded protein: CASSLGEGAGELFF.

J is TRBJ1-3 and V is TRBV30; D call uncertain. In germline, CDR1 is GTSNPN, CDR2 SVGIG (reference sequence). V was cut by 1 base and J by 4 bases, with 5 bases left in between. This CDR3 is 12 amino acids long. CDR3 DNA sequence: TGTGCCTGGAGTGGCCCGGGAAACACCATATATTTT. Amino acid sequence: CAWSGPGNTIYF.

This clonotype was counted ten times or more. This chain uses TRBV6-1 with TRBJ1-5; possible D gene TRBD1, 6 bases. This CDR3 has 11 residues. From germline, CDR1 is MNHNS and CDR2 SASEGT. Trimming took off 6 bases at V and 11 bases at J, with 11 bases between the two ends. The CDR3 sequence: CASSPGATQHF. For the CDR3, the DNA is TGTGCCAGCAGCCCAGGGGCGACCCAGCATTTT.

There are many counts of this clonotype. J is TRBJ1-2 and V is TRBV28; D remains ambiguous. This CDR3 comprises 10 residues. V was cut by 7 bases and J by 6 bases, with 6 bases left in between. Per the germline V gene, CDR1 is MDHEN and CDR2 is SYDVKM. The CDR3 DNA reads as TGTGCCAGCAAGCTTAATGGCTACACCTTC. Protein product: CASKLNGYTF.

J is TRBJ2-1 and V is TRBV27, with D possibly TRBD2 on 6 matching bases. The CDR3 consists of 12 residues. Germline V gene lookup returns CDR1 MNHEY and CDR2 SMNVEV (reference sequence). The V and J ends lost 3 bases and 12 bases respectively, with 12 bases between them. Written as DNA, the CDR3 is TGTGCCAGCAGTTTCCAGGGACTCCCGCAGTTCTTC. Protein product: CASSFQGLPQFF.

Here the CDR3 reads CASGLDWGDEQFF. CDR3 nucleotides: TGTGCCAGCGGCCTGGATTGGGGGGATGAGCAGTTCTTC. V gene TRBV7-2 combines with J gene TRBJ2-1; the D gene is possibly TRBD2 (6 bases). V dropped 8 bases and J dropped 8 bases, with 16 bases sitting between them. Germline-derived CDR1 and CDR2 are SGHTA and FQGNSA. The CDR3 has 13 residues.

This clonotype came up many times. The chain uses TRBV30 and TRBJ1-1; unclear D gene. The germline gives CDR1 GTSNPN, CDR2 SVGIG (reference sequence). V was shortened by 1 base and J by 7 bases, with 7 bases between the two germline ends. The CDR3 loop spans 11 amino acids. This chain's CDR3 is CAWSGGSEAFF. The CDR3 DNA reads TGTGCCTGGAGTGGAGGAAGTGAAGCTTTCTTT.

This clonotype was counted at least ten times. The chain recombines TRBV2 with TRBJ2-3; 7 nucleotides align to TRBD1. CDR3 length: 15 residues. Per the germline V gene, CDR1 is SNHLY and CDR2 is FYNNEI. The V segment lost 3 bases and the J segment 3 bases; nucleotides outside the gene matches: 6. This CDR3 is CASSDHRGRTDTQYF. CDR3 nucleotide sequence: TGTGCCAGCAGTGACCACAGGGGAAGAACAGATACGCAGTATTTT.

This clonotype was seen repeatedly, ten times or more. The chain uses TRBV12-3 or TRBV12-4 and TRBJ2-2; a possible D gene is TRBD2 (5 bases). CDR3 length equals 16 residues. V gave up 7 bases and J gave up 1 base, with 16 bases separating them. DNA of the CDR3: TGTGCCAGCAACTGGAACGGGGTGAGGAACACCGGGGAGCTGTTTTTT. This sequence encodes CASNWNGVRNTGELFF.

This clonotype was seen repeatedly, ten times or more. V is TRBV2 and J is TRBJ2-7; maybe TRBD1 (6 bases). CDR3 length equals 15 residues. Germline V gene lookup returns CDR1 SNHLY and CDR2 FYNNEI. Deletions cut 6 bases from V and 0 bases from J, with 15 bases between. The CDR3 reads CASRTSRGGSYEQYF. CDR3 bases: TGTGCCAGCAGGACCTCGCGAGGGGGCTCCTACGAGCAGTACTTC.

This clonotype was counted a single time. The CDR3 DNA sequence: TGTGCCAGCAGTTTAAGGGGGTCCGCAGGCCCTAAAGGCTACACCTTC. It yields the protein CASSLRGSAGPKGYTF. The chain is built from TRBV28 and TRBJ1-2; D possibly corresponds to TRBD1 (6 bases). In germline, CDR1 is MDHEN, CDR2 SYDVKM. The CDR3 consists of 16 residues. Trimming removed 2 bases at V and 8 bases at J, with 21 bases between.

This clonotype appeared many times. The chain employs TRBV27 and TRBJ1-2; 10 nucleotides align to TRBD1. The V and J ends lost 3 bases and 2 bases, in that order; junction bases with no gene match: 3. CDR3 length: 15 amino acids. Germline CDR1 reads MNHEY; CDR2 reads SMNVEV (reference sequence). CDR3 loop: CASSFGTGVNYGYTF. For the CDR3, the DNA is TGTGCCAGCAGTTTTGGGACAGGGGTAAACTATGGCTACACCTTC.

This clonotype was counted at least ten times. The rearrangement uses TRBV27 and TRBJ2-7, with TRBD2 matching over 8 bases. The CDR3 extends over 15 amino acids. Germline CDR1 and CDR2: MNHEY and SMNVEV (reference sequence). The ends lost 7 bases at V and 4 bases at J; junction bases unmatched: 12. CDR3 in amino acids: CASIPAGSGGYEQYF. CDR3 nucleotide sequence: TGTGCCAGCATCCCCGCGGGGAGCGGGGGATACGAGCAGTACTTC.

The CDR3, as DNA: TGTGCCAGCAGTGACACCCCCGGATCAGCTTTCTTT. Translation: CASSDTPGSAFF. The chain carries TRBV2 and TRBJ1-1, with D uncertain. The CDR3 is 12 residues long. Germline-derived CDR1 and CDR2 are SNHLY and FYNNEI. Trimming shortened V by 3 bases and J by 10 bases, and 12 bases separated the two germline ends.

The chain recombines TRBV19 with TRBJ1-1; D gene uncertain. V dropped 5 bases and J dropped 3 bases, with 16 bases sitting between them. CDR1 LNHDA and CDR2 SQIVND come from the germline V gene (reference sequence). The CDR3 totals 15 residues. CDR3 nucleotides: TGTGCCAGTAGTTCCCGAAAAGGCATGGACACTGAAGCTTTCTTT. Amino acid sequence: CASSSRKGMDTEAFF. The whole variable domain, remainder taken from reference TRBV19 and TRBJ1-1, is DGGITQSPKYLFRKEGQNVTLSCEQNLNHDAMYWYRQDPGQGLRLIYYSQIVNDFQKGDIAEGYSVSREKKESFPLTVTSAQKNPTAFYLCASSSRKGMDTEAFFGQGTRLTVV.